These 30 T cell receptor beta chains came from one sample sequenced in a study of shared clonotypes between healthy human individuals. Here immunoSEQ multiplex PCR was the method, and the copy in TCRdb shows in-frame clones only, minus some. The sample has 2,500,000 or so clones, 85% to 95% seen once; the top ten hold 0.37%. Sequencing was carried out using naive CD4+ T cells from PBMCs. The subset denotes: CD45RA+ positively selected. The receptor set was obtained from a man between 18 and 29 years old in good health. Some clones in this sample may be carry-over from other donors' samples.

The J gene is TRBJ1-2, the V gene TRBV5-4; D might be TRBD1 (5 bases). The V gene lost 4 bases and the J gene lost 2 bases, with 12 bases spanning the gap. The CDR3 is 14 residues long. Germline CDR1 is SGHNT and CDR2 is YYREEE (reference sequence). DNA of the CDR3: TGTGCCAGCAGCGGGGGGGGACGCAACTATGGCTACACCTTC. Protein product: CASSGGGRNYGYTF.

This clone was seen only once. This specimen includes other DNA sequences encoding the same CDR3. The V gene is TRBV5-1, the J gene TRBJ1-4; no clear D. Between the trimmed V and J ends, which lost 4 bases and 0 bases, there was a span of 7 bases. Germline CDR1 reads SGHRS; CDR2 reads YFSETQ. CDR3 length: 14 amino acids. For the CDR3, the DNA is TGCGCCAGCAGCCTGACTGCAACTAATGAAAAACTGTTTTTT. This gives the protein CASSLTATNEKLFF.

This clone occurred once. V and J are TRBV21-1 and TRBJ2-3; no DNA check was done on the table's D call, TRBD2. TRBV21-1 is noted as a pseudogene. CDR3 length: 19 amino acids. As DNA, the CDR3 is TGTGCCAGCAGCAAAAAAGTCCTTCTTCTAGCGGGAGGAACAGATACGCAGTATTTT. It encodes CASSKKVLLLAGGTDTQYF.

The V and J genes are TRBV6-5 and TRBJ1-1, with a tentative D call TRBD1 (6 bases). This CDR3 has 15 residues. Germline V gene sequence: CDR1 MNHEY, CDR2 SVGAGI. V lost 5 bases and J lost 2, with 15 bases in between. The CDR3 loop reads CASSPAHRVNTEAFF. The CDR3 nucleotides read TGTGCCAGCAGTCCTGCCCACAGGGTAAACACTGAAGCTTTCTTT.

This chain joins TRBV27 and TRBJ1-1; 8 positions agree with TRBD1. The CDR3 totals 14 residues. J was trimmed by 0 bases and V by 7 bases; bases with no gene match: 4. Looked up from germline, CDR1 is MNHEY and CDR2 is SMNVEV (reference sequence). Here the CDR3 reads CASTRDRLNTEAFF. The CDR3 nucleotides read TGTGCCAGCACCCGGGACAGGTTGAACACTGAAGCTTTCTTT.

V gene TRBV9 combines with J gene TRBJ1-2, with 8 positions matching TRBD1. The germline V gene encodes CDR1 SGDLS and CDR2 YYNGEE. The CDR3 totals 16 residues. Trimming cost V 4 bases and J 2 bases; bases outside gene matches: 10. In DNA, the CDR3 is TGTGCCAGCAGCCGGATTCCAGGGGGCGGGAACTATGGCTACACCTTC. Protein: CASSRIPGGGNYGYTF.

CDR3 DNA sequence: TGTGCCAGCAGCGTACTAGGGGACCTGAACACTGAAGCTTTCTTT. This sequence encodes CASSVLGDLNTEAFF. The J gene is TRBJ1-1, the V gene TRBV9, with D perhaps TRBD1 (5 bases). The CDR3 has 15 amino acids. Per the germline V gene, CDR1 is SGDLS and CDR2 is YYNGEE. V was clipped by 1 base and J by 0 bases, with 10 bases between them.

This chain links TRBV2 with TRBJ2-3; D is ambiguous. This CDR3 spans 12 amino acids. The germline V gene has CDR1 SNHLY and CDR2 FYNNEI. V lost 4 bases and J 4 bases, leaving 6 bases between the germline ends. DNA for the CDR3: TGTGCCAGCAGTGTCAGCTCAGATACGCAGTATTTT. It yields the protein CASSVSSDTQYF.

The chain employs TRBV6-6 and TRBJ1-3; D possibly corresponds to TRBD1 (5 bases). V shed 6 bases and J shed 1 base, with 7 bases lying between them. The CDR3 has 13 residues. The germline V gene encodes CDR1 MNHNY and CDR2 SVGAGI (reference sequence). CDR3 sequence (DNA): TGTGCCAGCAGCAGGGATTCTGGAAACACCATATATTTT. The encoded protein is CASSRDSGNTIYF.

This chain uses TRBV19 with TRBJ2-1; 7 nucleotides align to TRBD1. The germline CDR1 and CDR2 sequences are LNHDA and SQIVND (reference sequence). The CDR3 contains 15 residues. Germline trimming cut 8 bases from V and 5 bases from J; bases unmatched to any gene: 12. The CDR3 nucleotides read TGTGCCAGTGAGACCGGGACAGCTGACCACAATGAGCAGTTCTTC. Translation gives CASETGTADHNEQFF. The full variable domain, with the rest looked up from reference TRBV19 and TRBJ2-1, is DGGITQSPKYLFRKEGQNVTLSCEQNLNHDAMYWYRQDPGQGLRLIYYSQIVNDFQKGDIAEGYSVSREKKESFPLTVTSAQKNPTAFYLCASETGTADHNEQFFGPGTRLTVL.

The rearrangement joins TRBV6-4 to TRBJ2-2; 7 bases align to TRBD2. V was pared by 2 bases and J by 5 bases, with 5 bases of the junction left unmatched. This CDR3 contains 15 residues. The germline gives CDR1 MRHNA, CDR2 SNTAGT. The CDR3 DNA reads TGTGCCAGCAGTGACACGGGAGCGGGGACCGGGGAGCTGTTTTTT. This codes for CASSDTGAGTGELFF.

The chain employs TRBV7-9 and TRBJ2-3; TRBD2 agrees at 8 bases. Germline V gives CDR1 SEHNR, CDR2 FQNEAQ (reference sequence). This CDR3 has 15 residues. J gave up 3 bases and V 5 bases, and 7 bases lay outside the gene matches. CDR3 in DNA: TGTGCCAGCAGCCCGATAGCGGGATGGACAGATACGCAGTATTTT. Its translation is CASSPIAGWTDTQYF.

The chain links TRBV27 to TRBJ2-1; 8 positions agree with TRBD2. The V and J ends lost 3 bases and 2 bases, in that order; junction bases with no gene match: 3. Looked up from germline, CDR1 is MNHEY and CDR2 is SMNVEV (reference sequence). The CDR3 runs to 15 residues. CDR3 nucleotide sequence: TGTGCCAGCAGTTTCTCGGGAGGGGCCTACAATGAGCAGTTCTTC. This encodes CASSFSGGAYNEQFF.

The gene calls are TRBV9 and TRBJ2-1, with 10 bases matching TRBD2. V lost 3 bases and J lost 5; bases outside the gene matches: 11. There are 17 residues in the CDR3. Per germline, CDR1 SGDLS and CDR2 YYNGEE. The CDR3 region has the DNA TGTGCCAGCAGCGCCCGGACTAGCGGCCTAGGGGACAATGAGCAGTTCTTC. Its protein product is CASSARTSGLGDNEQFF. Full variable domain (rest looked up from reference TRBV9 and TRBJ2-1): DSGVTQTPKHLITATGQRVTLRCSPRSGDLSVYWYQQSLDQGLQFLIQYYNGEERAKGNILERFSAQQFPDLHSELNLSSLELGDSALYFCASSARTSGLGDNEQFFGPGTRLTVL.

This chain uses TRBV28 with TRBJ2-7, with D unclear. Germline V lookup: CDR1 MDHEN, CDR2 SYDVKM. V lost 2 bases, J lost 6 bases, and 11 bases lay in between. This CDR3 contains 13 residues. For the CDR3, the DNA is TGTGCCAGCAGTTTACCTCAGACTGGCGAGCAGTACTTC. Translating gives CASSLPQTGEQYF.

The rearrangement uses TRBV5-1 and TRBJ2-1; 8 bases are shared with TRBD1. This CDR3 contains 15 residues. CDR1 is SGHRS and CDR2 is YFSETQ in the germline V gene. The ends lost 4 bases at V and 3 bases at J; junction bases unmatched: 6. The DNA for the CDR3 is TGCGCCAGCAGCCTTACGGGACAGGTCTACAATGAGCAGTTCTTC. Its protein is CASSLTGQVYNEQFF.

The gene calls are TRBV9 and TRBJ2-2; D possibly corresponds to TRBD1 (5 bases). CDR3 length: 16 amino acids. V lost 0 bases to trimming and J lost 3 bases, with 12 bases between them. CDR1 is SGDLS, CDR2 YYNGEE, per germline. CDR3 in amino acids: CASSVGQGTHTGELFF. The DNA of the CDR3 is TGTGCCAGCAGCGTAGGCCAGGGCACTCACACCGGGGAGCTGTTTTTT. The full variable domain, in which reference TRBV9 and TRBJ2-2 provide the parts outside the CDR3, is DSGVTQTPKHLITATGQRVTLRCSPRSGDLSVYWYQQSLDQGLQFLIQYYNGEERAKGNILERFSAQQFPDLHSELNLSSLELGDSALYFCASSVGQGTHTGELFFGEGSRLTVL.

This clone turned up a few times. The rearrangement links TRBV19 to TRBJ2-7; D is unresolved. The CDR3 runs 15 residues. Germline-derived CDR1 and CDR2 are LNHDA and SQIVND (reference sequence). Trimming stripped 9 bases from V and 0 bases from J, with 18 bases between. The CDR3 protein is CARELDPWNSYEQYF. CDR3 coding DNA: TGTGCCAGAGAATTGGACCCATGGAACTCCTACGAGCAGTACTTC.

This clone has more than one count but fewer than ten. The chain carries TRBV7-7 and TRBJ2-7, with D possibly matching TRBD1 (5 bases). The V end was cut by 2 bases, the J end by 4 bases, with 9 bases between. The CDR3 covers 13 residues. Germline values: CDR1 SSHAT, CDR2 FNYEAQ (reference sequence). The CDR3, as DNA: TGTGCCAGCAGCTTATCCAAGGGGTACGAGCAGTACTTC. This sequence encodes CASSLSKGYEQYF.

The rearrangement uses TRBV11-2 and TRBJ2-7; no reliable D call. The V gene lost 3 bases and the J gene lost 7 bases, with 10 bases spanning the gap. This CDR3 spans 12 amino acids. Looked up from germline, CDR1 is SGHAT and CDR2 is FQNNGV. CDR3 region: CASSLALGEQYF. CDR3 DNA: TGTGCCAGCAGCTTGGCCCTGGGGGAGCAGTACTTC.

Details on this clone: This CDR3 is also generated by other DNA sequences in the sample. V usage is TRBV30 and J usage is TRBJ2-7; possibly TRBD1 for D (5 bases). Germline V gene sequence: CDR1 GTSNPN, CDR2 SVGIG (reference sequence). The CDR3 runs to 12 residues. V was cut by 3 bases and J by 2 bases, with 8 bases left in between. The DNA of the CDR3 is TGTGCCTGGAGCTCAGGGACCTACGAGCAGTACTTC. Its translation: CAWSSGTYEQYF.

V usage is TRBV19 and J usage is TRBJ2-4; 10 nucleotides match TRBD1. Germline values: CDR1 LNHDA, CDR2 SQIVND (reference sequence). There are 16 residues in the CDR3. V lost 4 bases and J lost 1; bases outside the gene matches: 4. The CDR3 loop reads CASSRGTGAAKNIQYF. The CDR3 DNA reads TGTGCCAGTAGTAGAGGGACAGGGGCGGCCAAAAACATTCAGTACTTC.

The J gene is TRBJ2-7, the V gene TRBV28; D might be TRBD1 or TRBD2, each matching 5 bases. Looked up from germline, CDR1 is MDHEN and CDR2 is SYDVKM. The CDR3 loop spans 15 amino acids. Trimming removed 4 bases from V and 3 bases from J, with 16 bases in between. The CDR3 DNA reads as TGTGCCAGCAGTTCCCCCGGGGCCAAGAACTACGAGCAGTACTTC. Its translation: CASSSPGAKNYEQYF. Full variable domain (missing parts from reference TRBV28 and TRBJ2-7): DVKVTQSSRYLVKRTGEKVFLECVQDMDHENMFWYRQDPGLGLRLIYFSYDVKMKEKGDIPEGYSVSREKKERFSLILESASTNQTSMYLCASSSPGAKNYEQYFGPGTRLTVT.

V usage is TRBV5-1 and J usage is TRBJ2-2, with 11 bases matching TRBD2. From germline, CDR1 is SGHRS and CDR2 YFSETQ. This CDR3 has 18 residues. J was trimmed by 2 bases and V by 0 bases; bases with no gene match: 6. The CDR3 nucleotides read TGCGCCAGCAGCTTGGTACTCGGGACTAGCGGAAACACCGGGGAGCTGTTTTTT. Its translation is CASSLVLGTSGNTGELFF. The full variable domain, in which reference TRBV5-1 and TRBJ2-2 provide the parts outside the CDR3, is KAGVTQTPRYLIKTRGQQVTLSCSPISGHRSVSWYQQTPGQGLQFLFEYFSETQRNKGNFPGRFSGRQFSNSRSEMNVSTLELGDSALYLCASSLVLGTSGNTGELFFGEGSRLTVL.

This chain connects TRBV2 to TRBJ1-2; the D is unclear. This CDR3 has 12 amino acids. CDR1 is SNHLY and CDR2 is FYNNEI in the germline V gene. V was pared by 3 bases and J by 8 bases, with 10 bases between. In DNA form, the CDR3 reads TGTGCCAGCAGTGAGGCCGGATCCGGCTACACCTTC. Translation: CASSEAGSGYTF.

The gene calls are TRBV6-1 and TRBJ1-2; no definite D call. The CDR3 sequence is 13 residues long. V was trimmed by 4 bases and J by 5 bases, leaving 11 bases between them. Germline loops: CDR1 MNHNS, CDR2 SASEGT. CDR3 DNA: TGTGCCAGCAGTGTGCGGGGATTTTATGGCTACACCTTC. Translated: CASSVRGFYGYTF.

The chain is built from TRBV6-6 and TRBJ1-5; D might be TRBD1 (5 bases). V shed 8 bases and J shed 2 bases, with 10 bases lying between them. Germline CDR1 and CDR2: MNHNY and SVGAGI (reference sequence). This CDR3 spans 13 amino acids. CDR3 sequence: CASAVQGNQPQHF. CDR3 DNA sequence: TGTGCCAGCGCTGTACAGGGCAATCAGCCCCAGCATTTT.

The rearrangement uses TRBV5-1 and TRBJ2-7, with D possibly matching TRBD1 (5 bases). CDR3 length equals 13 residues. Germline V gives CDR1 SGHRS, CDR2 YFSETQ. V dropped 0 bases and J dropped 5 bases, with 9 bases sitting between them. The CDR3, as DNA: TGCGCCAGCAGCTTGGCTACAGGAAACGAGCAGTACTTC. Protein sequence: CASSLATGNEQYF.

The chain combines TRBV19 with TRBJ1-4, with a tentative D call TRBD1 (5 bases). V lost 5 bases and J lost 7, with 11 bases in between. Germline CDR1 and CDR2: LNHDA and SQIVND (reference sequence). The CDR3 length is 13 residues. The CDR3 region has the DNA TGTGCCAGTAGTGCCGGGGCTGGTGAAAAACTGTTTTTT. As protein: CASSAGAGEKLFF. Combining the CDR3 with reference TRBV19 and TRBJ1-4 gives the whole variable domain DGGITQSPKYLFRKEGQNVTLSCEQNLNHDAMYWYRQDPGQGLRLIYYSQIVNDFQKGDIAEGYSVSREKKESFPLTVTSAQKNPTAFYLCASSAGAGEKLFFGSGTQLSVL.

The rearrangement uses TRBV2 and TRBJ2-1; D gene uncertain. This CDR3 is 14 amino acids long. Per the germline V gene, CDR1 is SNHLY and CDR2 is FYNNEI. V was shortened by 6 bases and J by 6 bases, with 15 bases between the two germline ends. The CDR3 DNA reads as TGTGCCAGCAGCCAAGATTTGGAAAGCAATGAGCAGTTCTTC. It codes for CASSQDLESNEQFF.